Below, one TCR beta chain is given with its context. The data derive from a study of OX40 agonist ivuxolimab in advanced cancers. The table came from immunoSEQ multiplex PCR; TCRdb's copy has only in-frame clones and leaves some out. The sample shows about 80,000 clones, approximately 85% of them seen only once. The sequenced sample was CD4+ or CD8+ T cells sorted from blood, obtained in a trial of the OX40 agonist ivuxolimab. The source of this sequence is an adult with an advanced solid tumor such as melanoma, head and neck, liver or kidney cancer.

For the CDR3, the DNA is TGTGCCAGTAGTGGTTCCAGCGGGCCCACTCACGAGCAGTACTTC. Residues: CASSGSSGPTHEQYF. The chain joins TRBV19 to TRBJ2-7, with TRBD2 as a possible D gene (6 bases). This CDR3 spans 15 amino acids. Looked up from germline, CDR1 is LNHDA and CDR2 is SQIVND (reference sequence). V lost 5 bases to trimming and J lost 5 bases, with 19 bases between them.